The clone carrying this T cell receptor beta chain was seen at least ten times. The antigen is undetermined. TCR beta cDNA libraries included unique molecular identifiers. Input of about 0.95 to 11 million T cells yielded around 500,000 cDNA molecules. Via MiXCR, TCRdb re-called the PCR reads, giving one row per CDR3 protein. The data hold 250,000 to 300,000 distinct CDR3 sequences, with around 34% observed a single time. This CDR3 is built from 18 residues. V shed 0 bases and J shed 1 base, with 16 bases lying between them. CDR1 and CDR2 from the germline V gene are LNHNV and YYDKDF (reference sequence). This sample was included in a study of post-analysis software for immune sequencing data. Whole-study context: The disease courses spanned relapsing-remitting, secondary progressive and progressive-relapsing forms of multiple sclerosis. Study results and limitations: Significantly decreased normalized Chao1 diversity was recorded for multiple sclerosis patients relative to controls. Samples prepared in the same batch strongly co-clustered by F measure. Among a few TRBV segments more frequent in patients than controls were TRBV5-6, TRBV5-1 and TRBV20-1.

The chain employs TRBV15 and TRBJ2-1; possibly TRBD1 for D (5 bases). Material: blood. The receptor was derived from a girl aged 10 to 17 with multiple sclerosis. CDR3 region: CATSRDEAWGPSYNEQFF. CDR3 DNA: TGTGCCACCAGCAGAGATGAGGCCTGGGGCCCTTCCTACAATGAGCAGTTCTTC.